The 15 T cell receptor beta chains below all came from one sample that was sequenced in a study of T cells in Graves' hyperthyroidism and ophthalmopathy. Using RNA transcripts as the source, TCR beta CDR3 regions were amplified. The HTBI primer set served for first-round RT-PCR of the TCR CDR3. From the multiplex PCR reads, TCRdb called clonotypes with MiXCR, one entry per CDR3 protein. The table has 700,000 to 950,000 distinct CDR3 sequences, 30% to 40% seen once. Sequenced material: blood. These receptors were obtained from a woman aged 40 to 50 with Graves' hyperthyroidism.

With regard to this clonotype: The junction departs from the called germline gene at one end, perhaps through a read error. The chain combines TRBV10-3 with TRBJ1-5; the D is unclear. Germline CDR1 reads ENHRY; CDR2 reads SYGVKD. The CDR3 totals 17 residues. The CDR3 bases are TGTGCCAGCAGTTACAGAGTGACCCCTTATAGCAATCAGCCCCAGCATTTT. Protein sequence: CASSYRVTPYSNQPQHF.

The J gene is TRBJ2-7, the V gene TRBV6-5, with 7 bases that match TRBD1. The length of the CDR3 is 16 residues. J gave up 3 bases and V 4 bases, and 12 bases lay outside the gene matches. The germline V gene encodes CDR1 MNHEY and CDR2 SVGAGI. CDR3 region: CASSSSAAGTVYEQYF. The CDR3 DNA reads TGTGCCAGCAGTTCCTCCGCCGCCGGGACAGTCTACGAGCAGTACTTC.

This clonotype was counted ten times or more. The rearrangement uses TRBV2 and TRBJ1-6; unclear D gene. The CDR3 loop spans 12 amino acids. Germline CDR1 reads SNHLY; CDR2 reads FYNNEI. CDR3 in amino acids: CGNGRGDSPLHF. The CDR3 coding sequence is TGTGGCAATGGCCGGGGAGATTCACCCCTCCACTTT.

The sample holds a few counts of this clonotype. The V call is TRBV9, the J call TRBJ1-1, with 7 bases matching TRBD1. The CDR3 spans 13 residues. Looked up from germline, CDR1 is SGDLS and CDR2 is YYNGEE. With V trimmed by 4 bases and J by 7 bases, 7 bases remained unmatched. CDR3 nucleotide sequence: TGTGCCAGCAGCCCTTATCGACAGGGTGAAGCTTTCTTT. Translation: CASSPYRQGEAFF.

For this clonotype: A much larger clonotype is one base distant, so this may be a read error. The CDR3 DNA reads as TGTGCCAGCAACCAATGGCAGGGTAGCTCCTACGAGCAGTACTTC. Its translation: CASNQWQGSSYEQYF. The chain has TRBV9 and TRBJ2-7; possible D gene TRBD1, 5 bases. The germline V and J ends were trimmed by 6 bases and 0 bases, with 16 bases remaining between them. Germline CDR1 reads SGDLS; CDR2 reads YYNGEE. The CDR3 length is 15 residues.

This clonotype showed up just a few times. Since a much larger clone is just one base distant, this may be a read error. The rearrangement links TRBV29-1 to TRBJ2-2, with 7 bases fitting TRBD2. The V and J ends lost 3 bases and 4 bases, in that order; junction bases with no gene match: 5. Looked up from germline, CDR1 is SQVTM and CDR2 is ANQGSEA. The CDR3 is 14 residues long. CDR3 amino acids: CSVEASGSTGELFF. The CDR3 DNA follows: TGCAGCGTTGAGGCTAGCGGTAGCACCGGGGAGCTGTTTTTT.

This clonotype was seen a single time. The chain links TRBV20-1 to TRBJ2-7; 10 bases align to TRBD2. Trimming at V came to 4 bases and at J to 9 bases, leaving 9 bases not matched to a gene. The CDR3 extends over 13 amino acids. Per germline, CDR1 DFQATT and CDR2 SNEGSKA (reference sequence). CDR3 amino acids: CSATSGGAARQYF. CDR3 DNA sequence: TGCAGTGCTACAAGCGGGGGGGCCGCTAGGCAGTACTTC.

A note on this clonotype: This may stem from a read error, because a much larger clone lies one nucleotide away. The chain couples TRBV12-3 or TRBV12-4 to TRBJ2-5; D perhaps matches TRBD2 (6 bases). This CDR3 has 15 amino acids. The V end was cut by 2 bases, the J end by 5 bases, with 15 bases between. The CDR3 DNA is TGTGCCAGCAGTTTATACGGGAGCGGTGACGAGACCCAGTACTTC. This sequence encodes CASSLYGSGDETQYF.

Points on this clonotype: The conserved phenylalanine or tryptophan normally closing the CDR3 is absent here, so this likely arose from a read error. The DNA is left out, because the CDR3 cannot be placed on it with certainty; the CDR3 is given as TCRdb lists it. The gene calls are TRBV7-3 and TRBJ1-3; the table assigns TRBD1, which was not confirmed against the DNA. Germline assignment: CDR1 SGHTA and CDR2 FQGTGA. The CDR3 is 15 amino acids long, termini counted. The CDR3 region is CASSQRGGPGNTIHL.

This chain uses TRBV7-9 with TRBJ1-5; 7 bases agree with TRBD1. The length of the CDR3 is 14 residues. The germline CDR1 and CDR2 sequences are SEHNR and FQNEAQ (reference sequence). With V trimmed by 11 bases and J by 2 bases, 9 bases remained unmatched. CDR3 amino acids: CAWSRQGGNQPQHF. CDR3 nucleotide sequence: TGTGCCTGGAGTCGACAGGGTGGCAATCAGCCCCAGCATTTT.

At least ten counts were recorded for this clonotype. The rearrangement joins TRBV7-2 to TRBJ2-7, with 9 nucleotides matching TRBD2. Trimming at V came to 3 bases and at J to 4 bases, leaving 7 bases not matched to a gene. Looked up from germline, CDR1 is SGHTA and CDR2 is FQGNSA. CDR3 length equals 15 residues. The CDR3 DNA reads TGTGCCAGCAGCTTGGATAGCGGGGGTTCGTACGAGCAGTACTTC. Amino acid sequence: CASSLDSGGSYEQYF.

The gene calls are TRBV7-2 and TRBJ2-7, with 8 bases aligning to TRBD2. The CDR3 spans 15 residues. Germline assignment: CDR1 SGHTA and CDR2 FQGNSA. The J segment lost 4 bases and the V segment lost 5 bases, leaving 10 bases of the junction unmatched. The DNA of the CDR3 is TGTGCCAGCAGCACCTCCGGGACTAGTGGTTACGAGCAGTACTTC. It encodes CASSTSGTSGYEQYF.

This clonotype was detected only a few times. A read error may produce the germline difference seen at one junction end. The chain recombines TRBV7-9 with TRBJ2-7, with 9 bases aligning to TRBD1. The CDR3 extends over 18 amino acids. CDR1 is SEHNR, CDR2 FQNEAQ, per germline (reference sequence). The CDR3 here is CASSQASGQGHLAYEQYF. The DNA of the CDR3 is TGCGCCAGCAGCCAAGCCTCCGGACAGGGGCACCTTGCCTACGAGCAGTACTTC.

CDR3 loop: CASSSTRGEPQHF. The CDR3 region has the DNA TGCGCCAGCAGCTCCACCAGGGGGGAGCCCCAGCATTTT. The V and J genes are TRBV5-1 and TRBJ1-5; 7 nucleotides line up with TRBD1. This CDR3 spans 13 amino acids. CDR1 SGHRS and CDR2 YFSETQ come from the germline V gene. The V and J ends lost 3 bases and 8 bases, in that order; junction bases with no gene match: 5.

Details on this clonotype: The junction does not match germline at one end; this may be a read error. The gene calls are TRBV6-2 or TRBV6-3 and TRBJ2-2, with D possibly TRBD1 on 7 matching bases. Germline V gives CDR1 MNHEY, CDR2 SVGEGT. The CDR3 runs 16 residues. The CDR3 sequence is CASRTRQGRDTGGLFF. The CDR3 nucleotides read TGTGCCAGCAGAACACGACAGGGCCGAGACACCGGGGGGCTGTTTTTT.